One sample yielded the 31 T cell receptor beta chains listed below, sequenced in a study of shared clonotypes between healthy human individuals. Profiled with immunoSEQ multiplex PCR; TCRdb holds only in-frame clones, not every one. The sample carries around 500,000 clones, 70% to 85% recorded once. The sequenced material came from PBMCs. All receptors derive from a woman aged 40-49 years in good health. Some clones in this sample may be carry-over from other donors' samples.

The V gene is TRBV5-8, the J gene TRBJ1-5, with D unclear. The CDR3 loop spans 15 amino acids. Germline V gives CDR1 SGHTS, CDR2 YDEGEE. Trimming cost V 0 bases and J 5 bases, with 12 bases left between them. CDR3 region: CASSLGYSPDQPQHF. CDR3 DNA: TGTGCCAGCAGCTTGGGTTACAGCCCCGATCAGCCCCAGCATTTT.

Of note for this clone: The sample contains more than one DNA sequence encoding this CDR3. This chain uses TRBV9 with TRBJ1-1, with D tentatively TRBD1 (5 bases). The CDR3 spans 15 residues. Per the germline V gene, CDR1 is SGDLS and CDR2 is YYNGEE. Deletions cut 3 bases from V and 5 bases from J, with 17 bases between. CDR3 loop: CASSAFQGRNTEAFF. The CDR3, as DNA: TGTGCCAGCAGCGCGTTTCAGGGAAGGAATACTGAAGCTTTCTTT.

A note on this clone: A junction boundary mismatches the germline segment, possibly from a read error. The J gene is TRBJ2-3, the V gene TRBV7-9, with D hard to call. Germline CDR1 SEHNR, CDR2 FQNEAQ (reference sequence). This CDR3 has 13 amino acids. The CDR3 loop reads CASNSQNTDAQYF. The CDR3 nucleotides are TGTGCCAGCAATAGCCAAAACACAGATGCGCAGTATTTT.

J is TRBJ2-1 and V is TRBV9; perhaps TRBD2 as D (5 bases). Germline V gives CDR1 SGDLS, CDR2 YYNGEE. CDR3 length: 15 residues. The V gene lost 1 base and the J gene lost 0 bases, with 8 bases spanning the gap. Here the CDR3 reads CASSVTGNSYNEQFF. CDR3 in DNA: TGTGCCAGCAGCGTAACCGGGAACTCCTACAATGAGCAGTTCTTC.

This clone was seen only a few times. This sample includes further DNA sequences coding for the same CDR3. The chain carries TRBV5-1 and TRBJ1-5; D call uncertain. The CDR3 loop spans 14 amino acids. The ends were cut back, 0 bases at V and 1 base at J, with 5 bases in the middle. CDR1 is SGHRS, CDR2 YFSETQ, per germline. CDR3 in DNA: TGCGCCAGCAGCTTGGACGGCAGCAATCAGCCCCAGCATTTT. Residues: CASSLDGSNQPQHF. Supplemented by reference TRBV5-1 and TRBJ1-5, the full variable domain reads KAGVTQTPRYLIKTRGQQVTLSCSPISGHRSVSWYQQTPGQGLQFLFEYFSETQRNKGNFPGRFSGRQFSNSRSEMNVSTLELGDSALYLCASSLDGSNQPQHFGDGTRLSIL.

The V call is TRBV5-4, the J call TRBJ2-5; 12 bases line up with TRBD2. CDR3 length equals 15 residues. The junction had 4 bases not matched to a gene; V was cut back by 4 bases and J by 3 bases. The germline V gene encodes CDR1 SGHNT and CDR2 YYREEE (reference sequence). This chain's CDR3 is CASSARLAGEETQYF. The CDR3 DNA follows: TGTGCCAGCAGCGCACGACTAGCGGGAGAAGAGACCCAGTACTTC.

The gene calls are TRBV4-1 and TRBJ2-1; D remains ambiguous. The CDR3 is 13 residues long. Germline V gene sequence: CDR1 MGHRA, CDR2 YSYEKL. The V gene lost 2 bases and the J gene lost 4 bases, with 6 bases spanning the gap. The CDR3, as DNA: TGCGCCAGCAGCCAATTATTATACAATGAGCAGTTCTTC. The encoded protein is CASSQLLYNEQFF.

The chain combines TRBV18 with TRBJ2-7; 8 positions match TRBD1. The junction had 9 bases not matched to a gene; V was cut back by 3 bases and J by 5 bases. Germline V lookup: CDR1 KGHSH, CDR2 LQKENI. The CDR3 contains 15 residues. This chain's CDR3 is CASSPNRDRSHEQYF. As DNA, the CDR3 is TGTGCCAGCTCACCTAACCGGGACAGGAGTCACGAGCAGTACTTC.

The rearrangement joins TRBV7-9 to TRBJ2-1; tentative D call: TRBD2 (5 bases). Germline loops: CDR1 SEHNR, CDR2 FQNEAQ (reference sequence). The CDR3 consists of 19 residues. Trimming pared 1 base from V and 4 bases from J, leaving 23 bases between. This CDR3 is CASSLGFSRGPSRYNEQFF. The DNA of the CDR3 is TGTGCCAGCAGCTTAGGTTTCTCTCGGGGTCCATCTAGGTACAATGAGCAGTTCTTC.

The chain combines TRBV28 with TRBJ2-7; 12 bases line up with TRBD2. Unmatched junction bases numbered 16, after V lost 6 bases and J lost 1 base. The CDR3 loop spans 19 amino acids. Germline lookup yields CDR1 MDHEN and CDR2 SYDVKM. CDR3 nucleotide sequence: TGTGCCAGCAGGACACCCCGGAGGAGAGGACTAGCGGGGTCCTACGAGCAGTACTTC. The encoded protein is CASRTPRRRGLAGSYEQYF.

The table lists this clone with many counts. Different DNA sequences within this sample yield the same CDR3. The chain combines TRBV27 with TRBJ2-3; TRBD1 might be the D (6 bases). This CDR3 contains 13 residues. V lost 6 bases and J lost 4, with 11 bases in between. CDR1 and CDR2 from the germline V gene are MNHEY and SMNVEV (reference sequence). The CDR3 region has the DNA TGTGCCAGCAGGTATCACAGGGCAGATACGCAGTATTTT. Its protein product is CASRYHRADTQYF.

The chain uses TRBV10-3 and TRBJ2-3; D unclear. V lost 0 bases to trimming and J lost 7 bases, with 14 bases between them. CDR1 and CDR2 (germline): ENHRY, SYGVKD. This CDR3 comprises 15 residues. As DNA, the CDR3 is TGTGCCATCAGTGAGTCGTCGGGCCCCGCGAATACGCAGTATTTT. Translating gives CAISESSGPANTQYF.

The chain couples TRBV28 to TRBJ2-5; 13 bases match TRBD2. Losses at the gene ends were 5 bases for V and 5 bases for J; bases not matched to a gene: 11. The V gene's germline CDR1 is MDHEN and CDR2 SYDVKM. The CDR3 sequence is 17 residues long. CDR3 loop: CASSRRLAGGYIETQYF. The CDR3 coding sequence is TGTGCCAGCAGTCGTCGACTAGCGGGAGGATATATCGAGACCCAGTACTTC.

V and J are TRBV11-1 and TRBJ2-3; D might be TRBD2 (5 bases). V lost 4 bases to trimming and J lost 2 bases, with 13 bases between them. CDR3 length: 15 amino acids. Germline CDR1 reads SGHAT; CDR2 reads FQDESV (reference sequence). CDR3 DNA: TGTGCCAGCAGCTGGACGTCGGGAACCACAGATACGCAGTATTTT. This sequence encodes CASSWTSGTTDTQYF.

This clone has just one count. This sequence joins TRBV7-2 and TRBJ2-7; 7 nucleotides agree with TRBD2. The trim removed 1 base at V and 3 bases at J, leaving 3 bases unmatched. This CDR3 is built from 14 residues. Germline V gives CDR1 SGHTA, CDR2 FQGNSA. CDR3 amino acids: CASSLGTRFYEQYF. The CDR3 DNA reads as TGTGCCAGCAGCTTAGGGACTAGATTCTACGAGCAGTACTTC.

In the case of this clone: This may arise from a read error, as a much more abundant clone is one base away. At the DNA level, this CDR3 is encoded by other sequences in the same sample as well. The chain recombines TRBV5-7 with TRBJ1-1; no clear D. TRBV5-7 is an ORF, with its function uncertain. The CDR3 contains 13 residues. CDR3 in amino acids: CASSLEGNTEAFF. The CDR3 DNA reads TGTGCCAGCAGCTTGGAAGGGAACACTGAGGCTTTCTTT.

This chain uses TRBV5-1 with TRBJ1-3; D unclear. Trimming shortened V by 0 bases and J by 0 bases, and 10 bases separated the two germline ends. The V gene's germline CDR1 is SGHRS and CDR2 YFSETQ. CDR3 length equals 16 residues. In DNA, the CDR3 is TGCGCCAGCAGCTTGGGTTCAGCCAGCTCTGGAAACACCATATATTTT. Its protein is CASSLGSASSGNTIYF.

The chain employs TRBV28 and TRBJ1-2, with TRBD1 matching over 8 bases. Germline assignment: CDR1 MDHEN and CDR2 SYDVKM. The length of the CDR3 is 15 residues. Trimming removed 5 bases from V and 8 bases from J; junction bases left unmatched: 13. The CDR3 sequence is CASSPHSGTGGGYTF. Written as DNA, the CDR3 is TGTGCCAGCAGTCCCCATTCCGGGACAGGAGGCGGCTACACCTTC.

In regard to this clone: With a far larger clone one base away, a read error is the likely cause. The V gene is TRBV30, the J gene TRBJ2-7; no clear D. Per germline, CDR1 GTSNPN and CDR2 SVGIG (reference sequence). The CDR3 has 13 amino acids. V was cut by 2 bases and J by 12 bases, with 20 bases left in between. The chain's CDR3 is CAWSMPVEPFAYF. The CDR3 DNA sequence: TGTGCCTGGAGTATGCCGGTGGAGCCGTTTGCGTACTTC.

This clone was seen once. V usage is TRBV5-8 and J usage is TRBJ2-6; tentative D call: TRBD2 (5 bases). CDR3 length: 15 amino acids. Deletions cut 4 bases from V and 1 base from J, with 9 bases between. Germline CDR1 reads SGHTS; CDR2 reads YDEGEE. CDR3 amino acids: CASSRRGSGANVLTF. CDR3 DNA: TGTGCCAGCAGCAGACGGGGTTCTGGGGCCAACGTCCTGACTTTC. The whole variable domain, filled in from reference TRBV5-8 and TRBJ2-6, reads EAGVTQSPTHLIKTRGQQATLRCSPISGHTSVYWYQQALGLGLQFLLWYDEGEERNRGNFPPRFSGRQFPNYSSELNVNALELEDSALYLCASSRRGSGANVLTFGAGSRLTVL.

CDR3 sequence reads: CASSGASGYGEQFF. The CDR3 DNA follows: TGTGCCAGCAGTGGGGCTAGCGGGTACGGTGAGCAGTTCTTC. The chain employs TRBV2 and TRBJ2-1; 8 bases align to TRBD2. After removal of 4 bases from V and 9 bases from J, the junction contained 8 bases not matched to a gene. The CDR3 sequence is 14 residues long. Germline loops: CDR1 SNHLY, CDR2 FYNNEI.

This clone was seen a few times. The sample has other DNA sequences that encode this CDR3 too. V and J are TRBV27 and TRBJ1-5; D gene unclear. Per the germline V gene, CDR1 is MNHEY and CDR2 is SMNVEV (reference sequence). With 1 base removed from V and 1 base from J, the gap between germline ends came to 2 bases. The CDR3 sequence is 13 residues long. Here the CDR3 reads CASSLFSNQPQHF. For the CDR3, the DNA is TGTGCCAGCAGTTTATTCAGCAATCAGCCCCAGCATTTT.

The chain links TRBV6-1 to TRBJ2-1, with 8 bases matching TRBD1. This CDR3 spans 14 amino acids. Trimming removed 2 bases from V and 6 bases from J; junction bases left unmatched: 3. Germline assignment: CDR1 MNHNS and CDR2 SASEGT. The CDR3: CASSETGGINEQFF. The DNA of the CDR3 is TGTGCCAGCAGTGAAACAGGGGGGATCAATGAGCAGTTCTTC.

This chain joins TRBV28 and TRBJ1-5; D remains unclear. This CDR3 spans 11 amino acids. Between the trimmed V and J ends, which lost 3 bases and 14 bases, there was a span of 11 bases. Germline-derived CDR1 and CDR2 are MDHEN and SYDVKM. The CDR3 loop reads CASSLDNVEHF. The CDR3 region has the DNA TGTGCCAGCAGTTTGGATAATGTGGAGCATTTT.

CDR3: CASSPTANSGANVLTF. The CDR3 DNA reads as TGTGCCAGCTCACCTACGGCGAACTCTGGGGCCAACGTCCTGACTTTC. The gene calls are TRBV18 and TRBJ2-6; no reliable D call. The V end was cut by 3 bases, the J end by 0 bases, with 9 bases between. CDR1 is KGHSH and CDR2 is LQKENI in the germline V gene. The CDR3 extends over 16 amino acids.

This chain links TRBV19 with TRBJ1-5, with D perhaps TRBD1 (5 bases). From germline, CDR1 is LNHDA and CDR2 SQIVND (reference sequence). Trimming left V 6 bases short and J 5 bases short, with 17 bases between. The CDR3 extends over 15 amino acids. The CDR3 DNA reads TGTGCCAGTAGACCCCGGGGGGGAGGATATCAGCCCCAGCATTTT. This translates into CASRPRGGGYQPQHF.

For the CDR3, the DNA is TGTGCCAGCAGCCCTAGTAGGCGGGAGGGTGTGACAGATACGCAGTATTTT. This translates into CASSPSRREGVTDTQYF. The chain combines TRBV7-8 with TRBJ2-3; TRBD2 matches 9 bases. Germline V gives CDR1 SGHVS, CDR2 FQNEAQ. This CDR3 region has 17 residues. Trimming took 5 bases from V and 3 from J; bases not matched to a gene: 12.

J is TRBJ2-1 and V is TRBV5-6; TRBD2 is a possible D gene (7 bases). This CDR3 is built from 16 residues. Per germline, CDR1 SGHDT and CDR2 YYEEEE. V lost 5 bases, J lost 4 bases, and 19 bases lay in between. Here the CDR3 DNA reads TGTGCCAGCAGGCTCAGCGGGACAAGTCCTTACAATGAGCAGTTCTTC. Its translation is CASRLSGTSPYNEQFF.

The chain couples TRBV5-1 to TRBJ2-1; D is possibly TRBD1 (5 bases). Trimming took off 2 bases at V and 6 bases at J, with 9 bases between the two ends. There are 13 residues in the CDR3. Germline V gives CDR1 SGHRS, CDR2 YFSETQ. DNA for the CDR3: TGCGCCAGCAGCTTAGGCAGGGCCAATGAGCAGTTCTTC. This gives the protein CASSLGRANEQFF.

CDR3 residues: CASSLAGGPSEQYF. For the CDR3, the DNA is TGTGCCAGCAGCCTAGCGGGAGGGCCCTCAGAGCAGTACTTC. This chain uses TRBV11-2 with TRBJ2-7, with 12 positions matching TRBD2. This CDR3 is built from 14 residues. V gave up 5 bases and J gave up 7 bases; unmatched junction bases: 6. Germline CDR1 is SGHAT and CDR2 is FQNNGV.

V and J are TRBV30 and TRBJ2-2, with TRBD2 identical over 8 bases. This CDR3 comprises 14 residues. The junction had 6 bases not matched to a gene; V was cut back by 0 bases and J by 9 bases. CDR1 GTSNPN and CDR2 SVGIG come from the germline V gene (reference sequence). DNA of the CDR3: TGTGCCTGGAGTGTACGGGAGGGTGCGAGGGAGCTGTTTTTT. Protein product: CAWSVREGARELFF.